Only a few counts were recorded for the clone carrying this TCR beta chain. Unique molecular identifiers tagged the TCRbeta library. TCRdb reprocessed the PCR reads with MiXCR, giving one entry per CDR3 protein. The sample contains roughly 500,000 distinct CDR3 sequences, under 15% of which appear only once. The data originate from a study of T-cell reconstitution after alpha-beta-depleted transplantation in children. The V end was cut by 1 base, the J end by 0 bases, with 14 bases between. The CDR3 sequence is 17 residues long. CDR1 is SGHRS, CDR2 YFSETQ, per germline. The sequencing here drew on PBMCs from the stem cell graft donor, taken from the stem cell graft. The TCR sequence derives from a human donor who donated a stem cell graft to a child with combined immunodeficiency. The chain links TRBV5-1 to TRBJ2-1, with TRBD1 as a possible D gene (6 bases). The CDR3 sequence is CASSLLQGRNSYNEQFF. As DNA, the CDR3 is TGCGCCAGCAGCTTGTTGCAGGGGCGGAACTCCTACAATGAGCAGTTCTTC.